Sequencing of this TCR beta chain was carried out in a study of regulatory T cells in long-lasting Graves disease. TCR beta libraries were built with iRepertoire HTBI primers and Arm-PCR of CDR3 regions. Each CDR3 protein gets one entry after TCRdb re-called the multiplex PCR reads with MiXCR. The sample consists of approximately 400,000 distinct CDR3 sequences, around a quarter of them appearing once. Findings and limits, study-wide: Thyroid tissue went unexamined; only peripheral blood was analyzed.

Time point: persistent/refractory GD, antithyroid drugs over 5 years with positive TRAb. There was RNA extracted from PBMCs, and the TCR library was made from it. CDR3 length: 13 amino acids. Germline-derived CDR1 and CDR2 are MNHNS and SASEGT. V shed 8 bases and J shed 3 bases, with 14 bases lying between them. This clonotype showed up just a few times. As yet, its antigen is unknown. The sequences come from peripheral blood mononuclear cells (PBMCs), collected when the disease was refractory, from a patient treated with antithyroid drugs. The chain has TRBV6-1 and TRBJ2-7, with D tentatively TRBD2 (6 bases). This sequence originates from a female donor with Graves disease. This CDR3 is CASLGGLDYEQYF. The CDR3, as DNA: TGTGCCAGCTTGGGGGGTTTGGACTACGAGCAGTACTTC.